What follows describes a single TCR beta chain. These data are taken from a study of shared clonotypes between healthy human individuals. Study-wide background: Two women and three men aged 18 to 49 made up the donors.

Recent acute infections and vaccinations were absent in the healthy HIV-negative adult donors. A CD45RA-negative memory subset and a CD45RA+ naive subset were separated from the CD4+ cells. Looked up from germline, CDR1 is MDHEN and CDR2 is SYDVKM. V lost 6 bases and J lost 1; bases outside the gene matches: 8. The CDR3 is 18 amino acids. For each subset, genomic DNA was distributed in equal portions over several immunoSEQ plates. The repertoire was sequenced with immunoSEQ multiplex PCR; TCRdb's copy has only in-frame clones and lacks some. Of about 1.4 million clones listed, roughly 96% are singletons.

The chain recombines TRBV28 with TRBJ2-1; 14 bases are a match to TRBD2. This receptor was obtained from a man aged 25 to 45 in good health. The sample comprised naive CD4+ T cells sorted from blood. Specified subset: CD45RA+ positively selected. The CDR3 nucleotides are TGTGCCAGCAGGGACGGGACTAGCGGGAGAGGATCCTACAATGAGCAGTTCTTC. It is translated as CASRDGTSGRGSYNEQFF. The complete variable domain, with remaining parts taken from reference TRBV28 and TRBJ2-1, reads DVKVTQSSRYLVKRTGEKVFLECVQDMDHENMFWYRQDPGLGLRLIYFSYDVKMKEKGDIPEGYSVSREKKERFSLILESASTNQTSMYLCASRDGTSGRGSYNEQFFGPGTRLTVL.